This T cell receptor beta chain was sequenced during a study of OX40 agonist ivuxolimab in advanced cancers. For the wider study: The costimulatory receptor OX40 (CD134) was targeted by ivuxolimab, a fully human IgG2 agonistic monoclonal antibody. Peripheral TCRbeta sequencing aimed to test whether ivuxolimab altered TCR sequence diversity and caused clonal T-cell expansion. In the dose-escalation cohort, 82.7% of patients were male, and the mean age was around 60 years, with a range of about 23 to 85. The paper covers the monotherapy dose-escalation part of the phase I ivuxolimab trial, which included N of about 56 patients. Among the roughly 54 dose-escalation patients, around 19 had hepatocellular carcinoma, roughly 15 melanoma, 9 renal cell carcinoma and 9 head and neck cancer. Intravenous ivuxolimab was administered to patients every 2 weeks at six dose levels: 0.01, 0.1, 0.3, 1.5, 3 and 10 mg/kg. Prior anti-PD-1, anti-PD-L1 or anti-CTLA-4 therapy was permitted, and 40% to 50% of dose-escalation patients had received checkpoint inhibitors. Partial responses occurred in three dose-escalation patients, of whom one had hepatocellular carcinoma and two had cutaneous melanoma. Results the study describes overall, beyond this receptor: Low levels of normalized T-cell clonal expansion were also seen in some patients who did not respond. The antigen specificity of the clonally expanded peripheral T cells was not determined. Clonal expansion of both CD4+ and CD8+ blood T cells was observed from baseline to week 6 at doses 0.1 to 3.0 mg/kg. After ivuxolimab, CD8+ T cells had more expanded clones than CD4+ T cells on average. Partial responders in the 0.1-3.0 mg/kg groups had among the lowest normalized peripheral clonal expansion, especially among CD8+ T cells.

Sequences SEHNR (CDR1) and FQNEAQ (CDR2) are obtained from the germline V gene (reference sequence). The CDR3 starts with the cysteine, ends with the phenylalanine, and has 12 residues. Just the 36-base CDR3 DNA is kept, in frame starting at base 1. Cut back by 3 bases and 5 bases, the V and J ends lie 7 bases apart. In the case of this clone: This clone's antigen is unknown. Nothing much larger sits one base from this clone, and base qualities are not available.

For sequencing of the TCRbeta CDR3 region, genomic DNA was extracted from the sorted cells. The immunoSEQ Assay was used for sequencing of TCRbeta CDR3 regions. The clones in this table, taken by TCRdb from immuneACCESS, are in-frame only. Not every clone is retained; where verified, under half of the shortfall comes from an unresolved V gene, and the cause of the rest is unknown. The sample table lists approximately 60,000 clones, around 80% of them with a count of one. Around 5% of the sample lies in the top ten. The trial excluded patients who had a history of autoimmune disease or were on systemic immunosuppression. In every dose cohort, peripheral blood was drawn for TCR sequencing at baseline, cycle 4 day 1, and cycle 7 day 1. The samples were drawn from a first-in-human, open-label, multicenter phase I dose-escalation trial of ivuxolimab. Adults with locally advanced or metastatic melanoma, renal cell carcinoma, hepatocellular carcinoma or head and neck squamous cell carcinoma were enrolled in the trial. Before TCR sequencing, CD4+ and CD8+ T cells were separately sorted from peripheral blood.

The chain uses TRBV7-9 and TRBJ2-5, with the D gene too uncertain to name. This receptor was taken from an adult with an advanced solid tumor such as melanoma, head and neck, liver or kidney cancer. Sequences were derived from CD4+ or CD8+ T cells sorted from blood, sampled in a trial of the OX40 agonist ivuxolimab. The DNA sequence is TGTGCCAGCAGCTTGACTTACGAGACCCAGTACTTC. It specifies CASSLTYETQYF.